These 5 T cell receptor beta chains were sequenced from one sample in a study of Ad26.COV2.S vaccination and SARS-CoV-2 variants. Produced via immunoSEQ multiplex PCR; TCRdb's table is partial and in-frame only. The table shows about 480,000 clones, with 87% occurring only once. The treatment is: 15 to 20 received Ad26.COV2.S at low or high dose, single or two shots; roughly five received placebo; per-sample allocation not given. Day 63 following the first vaccine or placebo injection was when the samples were taken. The sample here was peripheral blood, taken in a trial of Ad26.COV2.S vaccine versus placebo. Source of these receptors: a person aged 18-60 years who received the Ad26.COV2.S COVID-19 vaccine or a placebo.

The V gene is TRBV5-4, the J gene TRBJ2-3; 10 positions agree with TRBD2. The V and J ends lost 3 bases and 2 bases, in that order; junction bases with no gene match: 3. Germline CDR1 reads SGHNT; CDR2 reads YYREEE (reference sequence). The CDR3 has 15 residues. CDR3 amino acids: CASSSGLANTDTQYF. The CDR3 DNA reads as TGTGCCAGCAGCTCGGGACTAGCGAACACAGATACGCAGTATTTT.

This chain uses TRBV18 with TRBJ2-7, with D perhaps TRBD1 or TRBD2 (5 bases each). V lost 2 bases to trimming and J lost 0 bases, with 17 bases between them. The CDR3 runs to 17 residues. CDR1 and CDR2 (germline): KGHSH, LQKENI. The chain's CDR3 is CASSPTPFGTSSYEQYF. The DNA of the CDR3 is TGTGCCAGCTCACCAACTCCCTTTGGGACGAGCTCCTACGAGCAGTACTTC.

The chain has TRBV28 and TRBJ1-3, with D possibly matching TRBD1 (6 bases). The V gene's germline CDR1 is MDHEN and CDR2 SYDVKM. The CDR3 is made up of 16 amino acids. Trimming cost V 6 bases and J 3 bases, with 18 bases left between them. For the CDR3, the DNA is TGTGCCAGCAGGGGAGCTGGGGGCTGGGGTGGAAACACCATATATTTT. Translating it yields CASRGAGGWGGNTIYF.

The gene calls are TRBV5-1 and TRBJ2-7; 7 positions match TRBD2. This CDR3 is 14 amino acids long. Germline CDR1 SGHRS, CDR2 YFSETQ. The J segment lost 4 bases and the V segment lost 2 bases, leaving 6 bases of the junction unmatched. CDR3 DNA: TGCGCCAGCAGCTTAGCTAGCGGAAATTACGAGCAGTACTTC. Its translation is CASSLASGNYEQYF.

CDR3: CASSAPSGRIISGANVLTF. As DNA, the CDR3 is TGTGCCAGCAGTGCACCTTCCGGCAGGATTATCTCTGGGGCCAACGTCCTGACTTTC. The chain has TRBV28 and TRBJ2-6; no clear D. CDR3 length equals 19 residues. Trimming cost V 5 bases and J 0 bases, with 20 bases left between them. Germline V gene lookup returns CDR1 MDHEN and CDR2 SYDVKM.